The entry below gives a single TCR beta chain sequence along with its context. This sample stems from a study of blood T cell repertoires in COVID-19. The CDR3 runs to 11 residues. V was clipped by 3 bases and J by 13 bases, with 10 bases between them. The germline gives CDR1 SGHAT, CDR2 FQNNGV. The data were produced by immunoSEQ multiplex PCR, yet TCRdb's version contains in-frame clones alone and is incomplete. The data hold around 58,000 clones, with roughly 80% observed a single time. Sequencing was done on a sample of peripheral blood. The V and J genes are TRBV11-2 and TRBJ2-1; D may be TRBD2 (6 bases). The source is a human donor in a cohort sampled during active COVID-19. In DNA form, the CDR3 reads TGTGCCAGCAGCTTCGGGCGGGGACAGTTCTTC. It specifies CASSFGRGQFF.